This TCR beta chain was recovered during a study of blood T cell repertoires in COVID-19. Study at large: Collection of acute and convalescent COVID-19 samples took place in the United States, Italy and Spain. T cells, B-cell-depleted T cells, or PBMCs provided the cDNA or gDNA that served as material.

V was shortened by 4 bases and J by 6 bases, with 21 bases between the two germline ends. In germline, CDR1 is KGHSH, CDR2 LQKENI. The CDR3 extends over 16 amino acids. This clone was counted between two and nine times. As processed by the authors: Reference gene primers were amplified, and this amplification served to estimate nucleated cell counts. Clones were sequenced by immunoSEQ multiplex PCR, and TCRdb holds only the in-frame ones, with some missing. From that table come the V and J calls and clone size; the DNA was used to work out D and trimming. This sample has fewer than 70,000 clones, with approximately 82% found just once.

The sequencing input was peripheral blood. The chain couples TRBV18 to TRBJ1-1, with TRBD1 as a possible D gene (5 bases). This sequence was found in a woman aged 80 or over with acute or convalescent COVID-19. CDR3 sequence (DNA): TGTGCCAGCTCACTCAGGCAGACGGGGGTGGAGGCTGAAGCTTTCTTT. As protein: CASSLRQTGVEAEAFF.